This T cell receptor beta chain was retrieved from a study of early T cells in non-severe SARS-CoV-2 infection. Study at large: The chains were unpaired, and the sequenced material was bulk RNA from unsorted whole blood. Findings and caveats of the study: Matches to VDJdb favored anti-spike CD8 responses and missed private and CD4 specificities.

Germline V gene sequence: CDR1 SGHAT, CDR2 FQNNGV. V was pared by 0 bases and J by 8 bases, with 16 bases between. The CDR3 contains 16 residues. Researchers attached unique molecular identifiers to individual cDNA molecules. MiXCR, run by TCRdb on the 5' RACE reads, gives a single entry per CDR3 protein. This table holds some 60,000 distinct CDR3 sequences, approximately 9.3% found once. The table lists this clonotype with a few counts. Its antigen remains unknown. The origin of this receptor is an adult who was a healthcare worker with PCR-confirmed SARS-CoV-2 infection or an uninfected control (not recorded which). Sequencing input: whole blood. The chain combines TRBV11-2 with TRBJ1-4; D is undetermined. The CDR3 DNA is TGTGCCAGCAGCTTAGATCCGTGGGCGATCGGGGAAAAACTGTTTTTT. It codes for CASSLDPWAIGEKLFF. The complete variable domain, with remaining parts taken from reference TRBV11-2 and TRBJ1-4, reads EAGVAQSPRYKIIEKRQSVAFWCNPISGHATLYWYQQILGQGPKLLIQFQNNGVVDDSQLPKDRFSAERLKGVDSTLKIQPAKLEDSAVYLCASSLDPWAIGEKLFFGSGTQLSVL.